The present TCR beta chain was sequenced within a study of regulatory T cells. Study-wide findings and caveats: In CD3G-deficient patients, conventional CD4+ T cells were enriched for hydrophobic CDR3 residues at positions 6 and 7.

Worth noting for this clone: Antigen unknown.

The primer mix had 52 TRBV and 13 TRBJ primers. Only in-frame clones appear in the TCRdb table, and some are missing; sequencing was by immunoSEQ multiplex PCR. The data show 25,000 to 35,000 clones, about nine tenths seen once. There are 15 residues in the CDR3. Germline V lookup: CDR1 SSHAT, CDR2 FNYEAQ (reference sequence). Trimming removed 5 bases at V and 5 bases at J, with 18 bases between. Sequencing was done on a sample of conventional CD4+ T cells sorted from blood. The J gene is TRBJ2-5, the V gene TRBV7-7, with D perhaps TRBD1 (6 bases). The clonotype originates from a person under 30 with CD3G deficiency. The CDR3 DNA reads TGTGCCAGCAGCCGAGACAGGAGCTGGCTGGAGACCCAGTACTTC. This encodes CASSRDRSWLETQYF.